This T cell receptor beta chain was sequenced in a study of cytomegalovirus exposure and HLA in healthy donors. Study conclusions and caveats: Rarity held for most TCR sequences, but there were some public TCRs that occurred in many donors. TCR beta V segments were, for the most part, productive about 90% or about 30% of the time in an earlier analysis.

The PCR ran on 60 Vbeta and 13 Jbeta primers. Profiling relied on immunoSEQ multiplex PCR, and the TCRdb table lists in-frame clones only, not all of them. Of 90,000 to 100,000 clones in the sample, about 80% were seen once. V was pared by 0 bases and J by 0 bases, with 11 bases of the junction left unmatched. CDR1 LGHNA and CDR2 YSLEER come from the germline V gene. The length of the CDR3 is 19 residues. This clone was observed a few times. Its specificity is unknown. The origin of this receptor is a man aged 35-49 years in good health and CMV-seronegative. Sequences were obtained from PBMCs. This rearrangement joins TRBV4-3 to TRBJ2-5, with TRBD2 matching over 9 bases. CDR3 in amino acids: CASSQDSPGAGGYQETQYF. The CDR3 DNA follows: TGCGCCAGCAGCCAAGATAGCCCGGGGGCGGGGGGGTACCAAGAGACCCAGTACTTC.